Reported below is one T cell receptor beta chain. Its cognate antigen has yet to be identified. A much larger clonotype is one base distant, so this may be a read error. TCR alpha and beta CDR3 regions were amplified with the iRepertoire nested amplicon-rescue multiplex PCR (arm-PCR) platform from RNA. The input for one-step reverse transcription and amplification was about 90-450 ng of tissue mRNA or PBMC total RNA. Following bead purification, Illumina adapters were added by a secondary multiplex PCR, and libraries between 200 and 400 bp were gel-purified. Libraries carried internal 6-nucleotide barcodes used for demultiplexing. Sequencing of libraries was performed on an Illumina MiSeq with 2x220 or 2x250 nucleotide paired-end reads. The source study handled its data this way. FLASH 1.2.11 was used to merge paired reads, and BWA-MEM then aligned the reads to the GRCh37 human genome before TRA and TRB reads were extracted. V and J assignment used an IMGT-derived reference of cassette sequences and CDR3 motifs that included pseudogenes. Reads were translated in three frames, and productive CDR3s were defined by a C…FGXG motif without stop codons. Unique combinations of V-J cassette pair and CDR3 amino acid sequence were defined as clonotypes. Reads were filtered by Hamming distance, with the threshold set by the sequence error rate of each sample in mapped regions. Clones were called with MiXCR by TCRdb after fastp trimmed the public reads at Q25, and only in-frame beta chains were retained. Each CDR3 protein appears once, grouped with its most common genes and DNA. The V and J calls reflect TCRdb's pipeline rather than the authors' work. The sample table contains about 410,000 distinct CDR3 sequences; only one count was recorded for about 40% of them. Of the sample, around 12% falls within the top ten clones.

The data stem from a study of glioma-infiltrating T cells (dated by TCRdb to the mid-2010s). Broadly, across the study: The low-grade gliomas were WHO grade II oligodendrogliomas or astrocytomas, while the glioblastomas were WHO grade IV tumors sampled at initial diagnosis rather than at recurrent diagnosis. Each tissue-infiltrating repertoire was compared with the same patient's peripheral blood repertoire to measure divergence between tissue and blood T-cell populations. Sequencing coverage of about 4- to 11-fold of about a million peripheral T cells was targeted for blood libraries. Before surgery, glioma patients were given dexamethasone for six or fewer days. The paired cohort was made up of three low-grade glioma patients, several primary glioblastoma patients and three non-glioma patients who contributed non-neoplastic brain tissue. TCR alpha- and beta-chain repertoires were sequenced from glioma tissue, non-neoplastic brain tissue and matched peripheral blood mononuclear cells. The full study reports these points: Tissue and blood shared very few CDR3 sequences, a result attributed to high CDR3 diversity and limited sampling. Small numbers underpinned the group comparisons: 8 or 9 glioblastoma patients, three low-grade glioma patients and three non-neoplastic patients. VJ-independent divergence between tissue and blood was lower than expected in non-neoplastic patients but higher than expected in all gliomas, particularly low-grade gliomas. Patients with low tissue-blood divergence were marked by a signature set of shared blood CDR3 motifs, and this signature set was depleted in highly divergent patients.

Surgical brain or tumor specimens were cryofrozen in liquid nitrogen immediately after resection, and peripheral blood cells were collected concurrently. Looking up the germline V gene (reference sequence) yields CDR1 DFQATT and CDR2 SNEGSKA. The CDR3 holds 11 amino acids from the cysteine to the phenylalanine. The retained sequence is limited to the CDR3, 33 bases, with the frame set at the first base. Input material: glioma tissue, nonneoplastic brain tissue, or PBMCs (not recorded which). This receptor was obtained from a human donor with low-grade glioma or glioblastoma, undergoing nonglioma brain surgery, or in good health (not recorded which). The chain employs TRBV20-1 and TRBJ1-1, with the D gene not confidently named. The DNA sequence is TGCAGTGCTAGAGATCGAACTGAACCTTTCTTT. Its protein reads: CSARDRTEPFF.